The 9 T cell receptor beta chains listed next were all sequenced from one sample in a study of early T cells in non-severe SARS-CoV-2 infection. MiXCR, run by TCRdb on the 5' RACE reads, gives a single entry per CDR3 protein. In the table there are more than 65,000 distinct CDR3 sequences, under 15% of which are singletons. Sequencing was carried out using whole blood. The receptor set was obtained from an adult who was a healthcare worker with PCR-confirmed SARS-CoV-2 infection or an uninfected control (not recorded which).

This clonotype has ten or more counts. This chain uses TRBV10-3 with TRBJ1-5, with 8 bases that match TRBD1. Germline V lookup: CDR1 ENHRY, CDR2 SYGVKD. The CDR3 length is 14 residues. The V gene end was trimmed by 10 bases and the J gene end by 2 bases; junction bases not matched to a gene: 7. In DNA, the CDR3 is TGTGCCACCAACCCGGACAGGGGCAATCAGCCCCAGCATTTT. Its translation is CATNPDRGNQPQHF.

This clonotype was detected ten times or more. The CDR3 nucleotides read TGTGCCAGCAGCCCTACGACTGTCACAGATACGCAGTATTTT. Translated: CASSPTTVTDTQYF. The gene calls are TRBV7-3 and TRBJ2-3, with D uncertain. The CDR3 has 14 residues. CDR1 is SGHTA and CDR2 is FQGTGA in the germline V gene. The V end lost 5 bases, the J end lost 2 bases, and 11 bases lay between the germline ends.

This clonotype has more than one count but fewer than ten. The junction departs from the called germline gene at one end, perhaps through a read error. The rearrangement joins TRBV11-2 to TRBJ2-7; TRBD2 agrees at 9 bases. In germline, CDR1 is SGHAT, CDR2 FQNNGV. The CDR3 totals 15 residues. The CDR3 region has the DNA TGTGCCAGCAGCTTCCTAGCGGGACTTCATTACGAGCGGTACTTC. Encoded protein: CASSFLAGLHYERYF.

This clonotype was detected only a few times. This chain connects TRBV11-2 to TRBJ2-2, with D maybe TRBD2 (6 bases). Looked up from germline, CDR1 is SGHAT and CDR2 is FQNNGV. V was trimmed by 6 bases and J by 0 bases, leaving 14 bases between them. CDR3 length: 16 residues. CDR3: CASRSLRRANTGELFF. In DNA form, the CDR3 reads TGTGCCAGCAGATCCCTGAGGAGGGCGAACACCGGGGAGCTGTTTTTT.

This clonotype was observed at least ten times. The CDR3 protein is CASSFSTGGYEQYF. The CDR3 region has the DNA TGCGCCAGCAGCTTTTCGACAGGGGGATACGAGCAGTACTTC. The J gene is TRBJ2-7, the V gene TRBV5-1; 9 bases line up with TRBD1. V dropped 2 bases and J dropped 4; count of bases not matched to a gene: 4. Germline assignment: CDR1 SGHRS and CDR2 YFSETQ. This CDR3 contains 14 residues.

The V gene is TRBV12-3 or TRBV12-4, the J gene TRBJ2-5; no firm D call. Trimming took off 5 bases at V and 1 base at J, with 11 bases between the two ends. CDR3 length equals 14 residues. Written as DNA, the CDR3 is TGTGCCAGCAGTGTGACTGCCCTCCAAGAGACCCAGTACTTC. Translation gives CASSVTALQETQYF.

There are many counts of this clonotype. J is TRBJ2-5 and V is TRBV20-1; 14 bases are shared with TRBD2. The CDR3 has 15 amino acids. Germline V gene lookup returns CDR1 DFQATT and CDR2 SNEGSKA (reference sequence). J was trimmed by 4 bases and V by 6 bases; bases with no gene match: 7. CDR3 amino acids: CSARTSGGPGETQYF. CDR3 nucleotides: TGCAGTGCGAGGACTAGCGGGGGGCCGGGAGAGACCCAGTACTTC.

Ten or more counts support this clonotype. This chain connects TRBV7-9 to TRBJ2-7, with TRBD1 matching 9 bases. Trimming removed 7 bases from V and 0 bases from J; junction bases left unmatched: 1. CDR1 SEHNR and CDR2 FQNEAQ come from the germline V gene (reference sequence). This CDR3 spans 13 amino acids. The CDR3 DNA is TGTGCCAGCATGGACAGGGGCTCCTACGAGCAGTACTTC. Its protein is CASMDRGSYEQYF.

This clonotype was detected many times. The chain joins TRBV11-2 to TRBJ2-7; the match to TRBD1 covers 9 bases. J gave up 3 bases and V 7 bases, and 7 bases lay outside the gene matches. The germline V gene has CDR1 SGHAT and CDR2 FQNNGV. The CDR3 extends over 14 amino acids. The CDR3 spells CASTDLGQGYEQYF. The CDR3 nucleotides read TGTGCCAGCACTGATTTGGGACAGGGCTACGAGCAGTACTTC.